The T cell receptor beta chain described here comes from a study of blood T cell repertoires in COVID-19. About the research overall: Specimens from acute and convalescent COVID-19 originated in the United States, Italy and Spain. Sample material is recorded as cDNA or gDNA derived from T cells, B-cell-depleted T cells, or PBMCs.

As handled by the study authors: Researchers report that nucleated cell counts were estimated from reference gene primer amplification. Generated by immunoSEQ multiplex PCR, the TCRdb table keeps only in-frame clones and is missing some. Clone size and V and J calls were adopted from that table, with D and trimming inferred from the DNA. Here the sample spans more than 55,000 clones, roughly four fifths being singletons. CDR1 KGHSH and CDR2 LQKENI come from the germline V gene. The CDR3 has 18 residues. Between the trimmed V and J ends, which lost 1 base and 1 base, there was a span of 18 bases. The V gene is TRBV18, the J gene TRBJ2-3, with D possibly TRBD2 on 5 matching bases. Sequenced material: peripheral blood. The sequence came from a woman between 50 and 59 years old with active or convalescent COVID-19. The CDR3 DNA reads TGTGCCAGCTCACCACGTGTTGCTGGGAGTACCCGCACAGATACGCAGTATTTT. Translated: CASSPRVAGSTRTDTQYF.